This T cell receptor (beta chain) came from a study of regulatory T cells in long-lasting Graves disease. Study-wide context: Persistence in Graves' disease required over 5 years of antithyroid drugs plus positive TSH receptor antibodies. Study-wide results and limits: The sample size was small, and this may have reduced accuracy. Preferential use of TRBV28, TRBJ1-2 and TRBJ2-5 was seen in persistent disease.

This CDR3 comprises 15 residues. V lost 0 bases and J lost 4, with 11 bases in between. Germline CDR1 and CDR2: SGDLS and YYNGEE. This clonotype has only a few counts. Its antigen is unknown. For TCR beta, libraries came from iRepertoire HTBI primers and Arm-PCR of CDR3 regions. In TCRdb, the multiplex PCR reads were re-called with MiXCR into one record per CDR3 protein. Among 600,000 to 800,000 distinct CDR3 sequences listed, 30% were seen once. This sample's time point: persistent/refractory GD, antithyroid drugs over 5 years with positive TRAb. The TCR library was made from RNA extracted from PBMCs. This chain uses TRBV9 with TRBJ1-5; a weak D match, TRBD1 (5 bases). The clonotype was recovered from a female donor with Graves disease. Source: peripheral blood mononuclear cells (PBMCs), taken when the disease was refractory, from a patient treated with antithyroid drugs. This CDR3 is CASSVVREGNQPQHF. The CDR3 DNA follows: TGTGCCAGCAGCGTAGTTAGGGAGGGGAATCAGCCCCAGCATTTT.